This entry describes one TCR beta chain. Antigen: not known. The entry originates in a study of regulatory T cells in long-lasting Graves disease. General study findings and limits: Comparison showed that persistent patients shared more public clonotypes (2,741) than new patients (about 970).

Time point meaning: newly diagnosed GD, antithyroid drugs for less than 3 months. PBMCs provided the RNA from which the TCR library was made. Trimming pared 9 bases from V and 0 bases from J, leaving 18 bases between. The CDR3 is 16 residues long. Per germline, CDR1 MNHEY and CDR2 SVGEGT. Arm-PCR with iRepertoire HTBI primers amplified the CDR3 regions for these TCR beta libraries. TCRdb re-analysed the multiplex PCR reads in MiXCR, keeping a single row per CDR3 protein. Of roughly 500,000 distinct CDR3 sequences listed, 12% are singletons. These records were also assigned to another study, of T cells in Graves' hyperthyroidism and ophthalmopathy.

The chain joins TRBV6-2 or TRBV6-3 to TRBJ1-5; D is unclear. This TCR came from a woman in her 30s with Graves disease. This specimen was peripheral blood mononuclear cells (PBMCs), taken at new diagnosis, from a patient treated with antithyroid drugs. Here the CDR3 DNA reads TGTGCCAGTCGACAAGGCCCTCTCTATAGCAATCAGCCCCAGCATTTT. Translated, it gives CASRQGPLYSNQPQHF.